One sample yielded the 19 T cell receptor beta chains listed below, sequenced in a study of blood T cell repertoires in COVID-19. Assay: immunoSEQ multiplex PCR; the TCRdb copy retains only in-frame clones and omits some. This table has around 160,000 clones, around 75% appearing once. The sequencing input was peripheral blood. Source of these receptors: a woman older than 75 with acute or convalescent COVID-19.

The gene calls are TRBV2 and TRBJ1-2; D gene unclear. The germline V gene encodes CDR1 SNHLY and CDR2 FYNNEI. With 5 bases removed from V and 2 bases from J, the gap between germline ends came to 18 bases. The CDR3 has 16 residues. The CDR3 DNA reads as TGTGCCAGCAGTCTAAATGGGATAGGGAGCAACTATGGCTACACCTTC. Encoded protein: CASSLNGIGSNYGYTF.

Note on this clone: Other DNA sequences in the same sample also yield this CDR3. The CDR3 loop is CASSLSYNEQFF. CDR3 DNA sequence: TGTGCCAGCAGTTTATCTTACAATGAGCAGTTCTTC. V is TRBV12-3 or TRBV12-4 and J is TRBJ2-1; D remains unclear. This CDR3 has 12 amino acids. The germline V and J ends were trimmed by 2 bases and 4 bases, with 3 bases remaining between them.

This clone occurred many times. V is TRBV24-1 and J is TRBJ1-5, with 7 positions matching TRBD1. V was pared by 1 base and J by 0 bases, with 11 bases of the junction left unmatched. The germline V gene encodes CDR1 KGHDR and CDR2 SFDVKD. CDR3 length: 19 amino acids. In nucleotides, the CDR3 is TGTGCCACCAGTGATTTTAACAGGGGAGAGGTGTATAGCAATCAGCCCCAGCATTTT. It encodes CATSDFNRGEVYSNQPQHF.

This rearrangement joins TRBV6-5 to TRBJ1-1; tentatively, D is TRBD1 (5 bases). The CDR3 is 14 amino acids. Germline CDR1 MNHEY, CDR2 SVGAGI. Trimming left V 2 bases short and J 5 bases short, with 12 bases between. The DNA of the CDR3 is TGTGCCAGCAGTTACGTTTACAGGTATACTGAAGCTTTCTTT. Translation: CASSYVYRYTEAFF.

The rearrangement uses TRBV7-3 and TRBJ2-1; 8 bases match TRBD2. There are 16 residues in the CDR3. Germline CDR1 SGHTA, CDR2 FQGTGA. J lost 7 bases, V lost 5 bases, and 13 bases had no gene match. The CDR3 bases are TGTGCCAGCAGCCGGACCCCAGGATTAGCGGGAAATGAGCAGTTCTTC. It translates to CASSRTPGLAGNEQFF.

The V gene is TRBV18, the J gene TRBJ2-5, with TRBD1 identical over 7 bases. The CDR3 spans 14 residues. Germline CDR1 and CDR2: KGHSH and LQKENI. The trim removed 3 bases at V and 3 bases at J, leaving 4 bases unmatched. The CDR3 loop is CASSPQGGEETQYF. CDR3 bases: TGTGCCAGCTCACCCCAAGGGGGCGAAGAGACCCAGTACTTC.

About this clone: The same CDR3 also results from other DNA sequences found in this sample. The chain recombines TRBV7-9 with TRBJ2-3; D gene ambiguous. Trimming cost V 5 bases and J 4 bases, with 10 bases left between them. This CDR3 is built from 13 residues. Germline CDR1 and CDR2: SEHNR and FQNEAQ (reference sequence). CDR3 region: CASSPRGPDTQYF. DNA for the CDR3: TGTGCCAGCAGCCCACGAGGTCCAGATACGCAGTATTTT.

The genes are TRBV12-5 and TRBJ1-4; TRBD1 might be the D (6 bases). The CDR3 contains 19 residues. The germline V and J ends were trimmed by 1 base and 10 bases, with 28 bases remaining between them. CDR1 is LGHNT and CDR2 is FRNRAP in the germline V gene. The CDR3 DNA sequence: TGTGCTAGTGGTTTGGCCGGGACAATTGATCGGGGGGTGTTCGGAAAACTGTTTTTT. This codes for CASGLAGTIDRGVFGKLFF.

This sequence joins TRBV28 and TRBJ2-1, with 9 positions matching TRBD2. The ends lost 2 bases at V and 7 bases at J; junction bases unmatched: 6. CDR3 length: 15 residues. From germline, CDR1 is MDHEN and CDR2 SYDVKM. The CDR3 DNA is TGTGCCAGCAGTTTAGCGGGAGGGCCTAGGAATGAGCAGTTCTTC. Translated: CASSLAGGPRNEQFF.

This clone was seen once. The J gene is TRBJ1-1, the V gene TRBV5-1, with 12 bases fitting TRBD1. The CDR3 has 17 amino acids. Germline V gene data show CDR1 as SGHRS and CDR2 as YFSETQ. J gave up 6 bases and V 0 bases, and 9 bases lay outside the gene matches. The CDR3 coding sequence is TGCGCCAGCAGCTTGGCGGCCGGCGGGACAGGGGGCTCTGAAGCTTTCTTT. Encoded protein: CASSLAAGGTGGSEAFF.

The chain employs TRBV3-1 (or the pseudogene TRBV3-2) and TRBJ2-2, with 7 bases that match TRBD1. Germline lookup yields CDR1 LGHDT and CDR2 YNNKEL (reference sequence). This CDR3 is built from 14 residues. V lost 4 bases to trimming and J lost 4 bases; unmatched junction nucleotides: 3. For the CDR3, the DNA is TGTGCCAGCAGCCGGGGACAGCCCACCGGGGAGCTGTTTTTT. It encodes CASSRGQPTGELFF.

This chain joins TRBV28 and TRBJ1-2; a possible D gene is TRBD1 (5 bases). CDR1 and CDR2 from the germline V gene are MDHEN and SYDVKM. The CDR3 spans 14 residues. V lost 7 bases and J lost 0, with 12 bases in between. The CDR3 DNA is TGTGCCAGCATCCCTCCAGGGACTAACTATGGCTACACCTTC. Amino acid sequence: CASIPPGTNYGYTF.

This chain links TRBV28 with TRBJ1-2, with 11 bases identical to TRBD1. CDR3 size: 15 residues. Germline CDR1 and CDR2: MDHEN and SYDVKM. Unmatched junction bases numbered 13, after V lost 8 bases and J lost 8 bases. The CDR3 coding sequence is TGTGCCAGCGACTCCGGACAGGGGGCTTACGACGGCTACACCTTC. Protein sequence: CASDSGQGAYDGYTF.

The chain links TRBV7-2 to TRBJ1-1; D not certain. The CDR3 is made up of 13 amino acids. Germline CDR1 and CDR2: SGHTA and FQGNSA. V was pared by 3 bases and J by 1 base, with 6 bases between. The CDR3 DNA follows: TGTGCCAGCAGCTTCCGTCCGAACACTGAAGCTTTCTTT. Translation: CASSFRPNTEAFF. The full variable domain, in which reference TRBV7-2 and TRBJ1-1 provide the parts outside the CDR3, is GAGVSQSPSNKVTEKGKDVELRCDPISGHTALYWYRQSLGQGLEFLIYFQGNSAPDKSGLPSDRFSAERTGGSVSTLTIQRTQQEDSAVYLCASSFRPNTEAFFGQGTRLTVV.

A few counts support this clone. Written as DNA, the CDR3 is TGTGCCAGCAGCCCACAGGACCGAAGCTATGGCTACACCTTC. Protein sequence: CASSPQDRSYGYTF. This chain links TRBV7-2 with TRBJ1-2; D is perhaps TRBD1 (5 bases). The CDR3 contains 14 residues. V lost 5 bases and J 4 bases, leaving 14 bases between the germline ends. Germline V gene data show CDR1 as SGHTA and CDR2 as FQGNSA.

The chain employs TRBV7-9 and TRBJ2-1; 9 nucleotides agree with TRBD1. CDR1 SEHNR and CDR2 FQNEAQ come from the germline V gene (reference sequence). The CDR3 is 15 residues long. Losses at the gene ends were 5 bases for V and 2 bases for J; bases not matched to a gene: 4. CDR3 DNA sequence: TGTGCCAGCAGCACAGGGGGCATCACCTACAATGAGCAGTTCTTC. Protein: CASSTGGITYNEQFF.

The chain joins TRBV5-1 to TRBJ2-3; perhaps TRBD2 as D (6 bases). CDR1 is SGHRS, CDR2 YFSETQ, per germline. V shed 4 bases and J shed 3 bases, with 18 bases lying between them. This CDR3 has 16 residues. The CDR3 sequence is CASSHGQVGGTDTQYF. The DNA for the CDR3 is TGCGCCAGCAGCCACGGTCAGGTGGGGGGTACAGATACGCAGTATTTT.

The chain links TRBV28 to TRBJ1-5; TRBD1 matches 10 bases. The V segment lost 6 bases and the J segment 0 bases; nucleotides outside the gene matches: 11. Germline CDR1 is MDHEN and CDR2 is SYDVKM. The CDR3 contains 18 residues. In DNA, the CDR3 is TGTGCCAGCAGAACGGACAGGGGGTTCTTCGATAGCAATCAGCCCCAGCATTTT. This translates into CASRTDRGFFDSNQPQHF.

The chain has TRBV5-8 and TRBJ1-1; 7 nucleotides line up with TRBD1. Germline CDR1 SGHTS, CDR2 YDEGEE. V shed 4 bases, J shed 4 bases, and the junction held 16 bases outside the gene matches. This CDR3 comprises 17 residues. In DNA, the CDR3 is TGTGCCAGCAGCCTAGGGACAGCCAATTACATGCGCACTGAAGCTTTCTTT. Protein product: CASSLGTANYMRTEAFF. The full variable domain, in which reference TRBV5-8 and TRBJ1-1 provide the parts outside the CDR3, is EAGVTQSPTHLIKTRGQQATLRCSPISGHTSVYWYQQALGLGLQFLLWYDEGEERNRGNFPPRFSGRQFPNYSSELNVNALELEDSALYLCASSLGTANYMRTEAFFGQGTRLTVV.